The 18 T cell receptor beta chains listed next were all sequenced from one sample in a study of cytomegalovirus exposure and HLA in healthy donors (dated by TCRdb to 2015 to 2018). Libraries were constructed by the immunoSEQ multiplex PCR assay. For the multiplex PCR, a mixture combining 60 forward primers for TCR Vbeta segments and 13 reverse primers for TCR Jbeta segments was used. This immuneACCESS table, as held by TCRdb, lists in-frame sequences with V and J called but not all clones. Of the missing ones, under half trace to an unresolved V gene in checked studies; the others have no known cause. The table kept for this sample lists 110,000 to 150,000 clones. The ten largest clones capture about 2.2% of the sample. Sequenced input: PBMCs. The receptors originated from a woman younger than 30 in good health and CMV-seronegative.

The chain couples TRBV2 to TRBJ2-5; possible D gene TRBD2, 5 bases. Looked up from germline, CDR1 is SNHLY and CDR2 is FYNNEI. V lost 8 bases and J 1 base, leaving 8 bases between the germline ends. The CDR3 length is 12 residues. CDR3 amino acids: CASAGIQETQYF. CDR3 nucleotide sequence: TGTGCCAGCGCCGGGATCCAAGAGACCCAGTACTTC.

This CDR3 is CASSIEGVRGRARGELFF. The CDR3 DNA reads TGTGCCAGTAGTATAGAGGGGGTACGTGGGAGGGCCCGTGGGGAGCTGTTTTTT. J is TRBJ2-2 and V is TRBV19; the match to TRBD2 covers 7 bases. CDR1 is LNHDA, CDR2 SQIVND, per germline (reference sequence). V lost 0 bases, J lost 8 bases, and 15 bases stayed unmatched. The CDR3 spans 18 residues.

The CDR3 DNA sequence: TGTGCCAGCCGCCAGGACGGATACCCGGGAGCTAACTATGGCTACACCTTC. Translation gives CASRQDGYPGANYGYTF. The chain is built from TRBV7-2 and TRBJ1-2, with unresolved D. Trimming shortened V by 8 bases and J by 0 bases, and 22 bases separated the two germline ends. In germline, CDR1 is SGHTA, CDR2 FQGNSA. The CDR3 is 17 amino acids.

The J gene is TRBJ1-2, the V gene TRBV4-3; the D is unclear. The V gene's germline CDR1 is LGHNA and CDR2 YSLEER. The CDR3 spans 15 residues. Trimming pared 1 base from V and 5 bases from J, leaving 14 bases between. CDR3: CASSQVRVTGYGYTF. CDR3 in DNA: TGCGCCAGCAGCCAAGTACGAGTGACCGGGTATGGCTACACCTTC.

CDR3 residues: CASRTGEGNSPLHF. The CDR3 DNA reads as TGTGCCAGCAGGACAGGGGAAGGCAATTCACCCCTCCACTTT. V gene TRBV6-1 combines with J gene TRBJ1-6; 8 nucleotides align to TRBD1. Germline lookup yields CDR1 MNHNS and CDR2 SASEGT. This CDR3 contains 14 residues. V trimming: 6 bases; J trimming: 7 bases; junction bases outside the gene matches: 5.

With regard to this clone: Additional DNA sequences in this sample encode the identical CDR3. The chain carries TRBV6-1 and TRBJ1-1; possibly TRBD1 for D (6 bases). CDR1 is MNHNS, CDR2 SASEGT, per germline. The CDR3 length is 17 residues. Trimming took 2 bases from V and 2 from J, leaving 18 bases between them. CDR3 region: CASSERGGTSLNTEAFF. For the CDR3, the DNA is TGTGCCAGCAGTGAAAGGGGGGGCACGTCCTTAAACACTGAAGCTTTCTTT.

The chain recombines TRBV4-2 with TRBJ2-1, with 10 bases that match TRBD2. This CDR3 region has 14 residues. Trimming took 7 bases from V and 6 from J; bases not matched to a gene: 6. Germline-derived CDR1 and CDR2 are LGHNA and YNFKEQ. The DNA of the CDR3 is TGTGCCAGCAACCCGGGACTAGCGACCAATGAGCAGTTCTTC. This sequence encodes CASNPGLATNEQFF.

DNA for the CDR3: TGTGCCAGCAGCGTAACCAGGGGCGGTGAGCAGTTCTTC. Protein: CASSVTRGGEQFF. The J gene is TRBJ2-1, the V gene TRBV9, with D maybe TRBD1 (6 bases). The CDR3 is 13 residues long. V lost 1 base to trimming and J lost 9 bases, with 11 bases between them. Per germline, CDR1 SGDLS and CDR2 YYNGEE.

The chain recombines TRBV14 with TRBJ2-1; D might be TRBD1 (6 bases). Between the trimmed V and J ends, which lost 2 bases and 3 bases, there was a span of 8 bases. Germline loops: CDR1 SGHDN, CDR2 FVKESK. CDR3 length equals 14 residues. The CDR3 sequence is CASSQRGHYNEQFF. The CDR3 DNA sequence: TGTGCCAGCAGCCAAAGGGGACACTACAATGAGCAGTTCTTC.

This chain joins TRBV5-1 and TRBJ2-5; 9 nucleotides align to TRBD1. CDR1 and CDR2 from the germline V gene are SGHRS and YFSETQ. The CDR3 totals 15 residues. V gave up 0 bases and J gave up 6 bases; unmatched junction bases: 6. CDR3 sequence (DNA): TGCGCCAGCAGCTTGGACAGGGGGCGCGGGAAGACCCAGTACTTC. It codes for CASSLDRGRGKTQYF.

V and J are TRBV5-1 and TRBJ2-5, with 8 bases lining up with TRBD1. CDR1 and CDR2 (germline): SGHRS, YFSETQ. This CDR3 is built from 14 residues. The junction had 2 bases not matched to a gene; V was cut back by 0 bases and J by 4 bases. CDR3 in DNA: TGCGCCAGCAGCTTGGATGGACAGGGAGAGACCCAGTACTTC. Translated: CASSLDGQGETQYF.

V and J are TRBV7-9 and TRBJ2-2; TRBD1 agrees at 12 bases. Germline CDR1 is SEHNR and CDR2 is FQNEAQ (reference sequence). The CDR3 loop spans 16 amino acids. V lost 5 bases and J lost 6; bases outside the gene matches: 7. CDR3 DNA sequence: TGTGCCAGCAGCCCCTACCGGGACAGGGGGCCCGGGGAGCTGTTTTTT. Its protein is CASSPYRDRGPGELFF.

The chain combines TRBV9 with TRBJ1-3; a weak D match, TRBD1 (6 bases). With 2 bases removed from V and 4 bases from J, the gap between germline ends came to 13 bases. The germline gives CDR1 SGDLS, CDR2 YYNGEE. This CDR3 is 15 amino acids long. The CDR3 spells CASSVNPGAGNTIYF. CDR3 bases: TGTGCCAGCAGCGTTAACCCAGGGGCAGGAAACACCATATATTTT.

The genes are TRBV2 and TRBJ1-1; the D gene is possibly TRBD1 (6 bases). Per germline, CDR1 SNHLY and CDR2 FYNNEI. The CDR3 spans 14 residues. Trimming stripped 6 bases from V and 4 bases from J, with 15 bases between. CDR3 in amino acids: CASSSQGGGTEAFF. The CDR3, as DNA: TGTGCCAGCAGCTCACAGGGAGGGGGCACTGAAGCTTTCTTT.

Of note for this clone: Other DNA variants within this sample encode the same CDR3. The genes are TRBV9 and TRBJ2-1, with TRBD2 matching over 9 bases. Germline CDR1 reads SGDLS; CDR2 reads YYNGEE. The CDR3 loop spans 15 amino acids. The trim removed 2 bases at V and 0 bases at J, leaving 0 bases unmatched. CDR3 region: CASSVSGSSYNEQFF. The CDR3 DNA sequence: TGTGCCAGCAGCGTTAGCGGGAGCTCCTACAATGAGCAGTTCTTC.

The CDR3 DNA follows: TGTGCCAGCAAAGCTAGCGGGACTCTTTTGCAGTACTTC. Its protein product is CASKASGTLLQYF. The J gene is TRBJ2-7, the V gene TRBV6-1; the match to TRBD2 covers 9 bases. V shed 7 bases and J 9 bases; nucleotides not matched to a gene: 10. The CDR3 extends over 13 amino acids. Germline CDR1 and CDR2: MNHNS and SASEGT.

The chain carries TRBV5-1 and TRBJ2-1; perhaps TRBD2 as D (5 bases). Germline V lookup: CDR1 SGHRS, CDR2 YFSETQ. The germline V and J ends were trimmed by 2 bases and 0 bases, with 9 bases remaining between them. The CDR3 consists of 15 residues. The CDR3 here is CASSLGTSSYNEQFF. CDR3 in DNA: TGCGCCAGCAGCTTAGGCACTAGCTCCTACAATGAGCAGTTCTTC.

The V gene is TRBV7-9, the J gene TRBJ2-1, with TRBD2 matching 12 bases. This CDR3 is 13 amino acids long. V lost 10 bases, J lost 6 bases, and 4 bases stayed unmatched. Germline CDR1 is SEHNR and CDR2 is FQNEAQ (reference sequence). The DNA for the CDR3 is TGTGCCACAACTAGCGGGAGGATCAATGAGCAGTTCTTC. It translates to CATTSGRINEQFF.